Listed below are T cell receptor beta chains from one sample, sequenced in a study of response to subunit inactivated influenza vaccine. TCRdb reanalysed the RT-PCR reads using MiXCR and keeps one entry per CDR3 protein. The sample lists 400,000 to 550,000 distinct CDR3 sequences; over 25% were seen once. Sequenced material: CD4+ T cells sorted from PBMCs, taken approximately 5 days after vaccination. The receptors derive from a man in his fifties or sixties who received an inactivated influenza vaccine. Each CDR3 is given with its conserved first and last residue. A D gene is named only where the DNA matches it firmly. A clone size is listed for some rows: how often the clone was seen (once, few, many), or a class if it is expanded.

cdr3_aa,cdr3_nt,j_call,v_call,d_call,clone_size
CASSTLAGSQETQYF,TGTGCCAGCAGTACCCTAGCGGGGAGCCAGGAGACCCAGTACTTC,TRBJ2-5,TRBV12-3/TRBV12-4,TRBD2,-
CASLTRGNTGELFF,TGTGCCAGCCTGACGCGGGGCAACACCGGGGAGCTGTTTTTT,TRBJ2-2,TRBV7-8,-,few
CASSQQVADTQYF,TGTGCCAGCAGCCAACAGGTAGCAGATACGCAGTATTTT,TRBJ2-3,TRBV14,-,-
CASSQGQGTGELFF,TGTGCCAGCAGTCAAGGACAGGGGACCGGGGAGCTGTTTTTT,TRBJ2-2,TRBV6-2/TRBV6-3,TRBD1,few
CASSLDTGQGFEQYF,TGCGCCAGCAGCTTGGACACGGGACAGGGGTTCGAGCAGTACTTC,TRBJ2-7,TRBV5-1,TRBD1,-
CASSLAQGANYEQYF,TGTGCTAGCAGCTTAGCTCAGGGGGCTAACTACGAGCAGTACTTC,TRBJ2-7,TRBV7-7,TRBD1,-
CSVEEDRTDTQYF,TGCAGCGTTGAAGAGGACAGGACAGATACGCAGTATTTT,TRBJ2-3,TRBV29-1,TRBD1,many
CASSPGNTQYF,TGTGCCAGCAGCCCCGGCAATACGCAGTATTTT,TRBJ2-3,TRBV28,-,many
CASSTRQGGSYGYTF,TGCGCCAGCAGCACCCGACAGGGAGGGAGCTATGGCTACACCTTC,TRBJ1-2,TRBV5-1,TRBD1,few
CASSLEGAANTEALF,TGTGCCAGCAGCTTAGAAGGGGCAGCGAACACTGAAGCTCTCTTT,TRBJ1-1,TRBV7-9,-,-
CASSWAAGPSNEQFF,TGCGCCAGCAGCTGGGCGGCAGGGCCTTCCAATGAGCAGTTCTTC,TRBJ2-1,TRBV5-1,-,few
CSAPLDTNTEAFF,TGCAGTGCCCCCCTGGACACTAACACTGAAGCTTTCTTT,TRBJ1-1,TRBV20-1,-,few
CASSLDVGRGGELFF,TGTGCCAGCAGCTTGGATGTTGGTCGGGGCGGGGAGCTGTTTTTT,TRBJ2-2,TRBV5-5,-,few
CASSPRQGSSDTQYF,TGTGCCAGCAGCCCCAGACAGGGGAGCTCAGATACGCAGTATTTT,TRBJ2-3,TRBV7-8,TRBD1,once
CASCVRQAGYEQYF,TGTGCCAGCTGCGTCCGACAGGCGGGCTACGAGCAGTACTTC,TRBJ2-7,TRBV9,-,-
CAWSVPTSPLHF,TGTGCCTGGAGTGTACCCACCTCACCCCTCCACTTT,TRBJ1-6,TRBV30,-,-
CASSQSQGTGELFF,TGTGCCAGCAGCCAAAGCCAGGGGACCGGGGAGCTGTTTTTT,TRBJ2-2,TRBV7-2,-,few
CASTPGGHSYEQYF,TGTGCCAGCACTCCAGGGGGACACTCCTACGAGCAGTACTTC,TRBJ2-7,TRBV6-2/TRBV6-3,TRBD1,-
CASSPLVGSGELFF,TGTGCCAGCAGCCCCCTAGTGGGGTCCGGGGAGCTGTTTTTT,TRBJ2-2,TRBV9,-,-
CATSDTSGVRETQYF,TGTGCCACCAGTGATACAAGCGGGGTACGGGAGACCCAGTACTTC,TRBJ2-5,TRBV24-1,TRBD2,few
CASRREGPADTQYF,TGTGCCAGCAGGCGGGAGGGGCCTGCAGATACGCAGTATTTT,TRBJ2-3,TRBV5-4,TRBD2,few
CASSLMGQYNEQFF,TGTGCCAGCAGCCTCATGGGACAGTACAATGAGCAGTTCTTC,TRBJ2-1,TRBV7-9,TRBD1,few
CASSQGTGVGYTF,TGTGCCAGCAGCCAGGGGACAGGCGTCGGCTACACCTTC,TRBJ1-2,TRBV4-2,TRBD1,once
CATMTTGQGESYTF,TGTGCCACCATGACCACGGGCCAGGGGGAGAGCTACACCTTC,TRBJ1-2,TRBV5-5,TRBD1,-
CSARDFIAGVTDTQYF,TGCAGTGCTAGAGATTTTATAGCGGGGGTCACAGATACGCAGTATTTT,TRBJ2-3,TRBV20-1,TRBD2,-
CASSLAGQANNSPLHF,TGTGCCAGCAGTTTAGCCGGGCAGGCCAATAATTCACCCCTCCACTTT,TRBJ1-6,TRBV7-2,-,few
CASRADILNTEAFF,TGTGCCAGCAGGGCGGACATACTGAACACTGAAGCTTTCTTT,TRBJ1-1,TRBV12-3/TRBV12-4,-,-
CSALPVRETQYF,TGCAGTGCTCTACCGGTCAGGGAGACCCAGTACTTC,TRBJ2-5,TRBV20-1,-,few
CASFPGGTYNEQFF,TGTGCCAGCTTTCCCGGCGGAACCTACAATGAGCAGTTCTTC,TRBJ2-1,TRBV6-2/TRBV6-3,-,few
CASGERGSYNEQFF,TGTGCCAGCGGCGAGCGGGGGTCCTACAATGAGCAGTTCTTC,TRBJ2-1,TRBV12-3/TRBV12-4,TRBD2,-
CASTGTPNEKLFF,TGTGCCAGCACCGGGACACCCAATGAAAAACTGTTTTTT,TRBJ1-4,TRBV6-1,-,-
CASSAGGGKMGTQYF,TGTGCCAGCAGCGCTGGCGGGGGCAAGATGGGTACGCAGTATTTT,TRBJ2-3,TRBV5-6,-,-
CASGRASGNTIYF,TGTGCCAGCGGCCGGGCATCTGGAAACACCATATATTTT,TRBJ1-3,TRBV12-3/TRBV12-4,-,-
CASSYTSRLETQYF,TGTGCCAGCAGCTATACTAGCAGGCTGGAGACCCAGTACTTC,TRBJ2-5,TRBV6-2/TRBV6-3,-,-
CASSLGGDLHEQYF,TGCGCCAGCAGCTTGGGAGGGGATTTACACGAGCAGTACTTC,TRBJ2-7,TRBV5-1,-,few
CASSVGPTPYNEQFF,TGTGCCAGCAGCGTAGGCCCCACCCCCTACAATGAGCAGTTCTTC,TRBJ2-1,TRBV9,-,-
CSATTANTEAFF,TGCAGCGCCACAACAGCGAACACTGAAGCTTTCTTT,TRBJ1-1,TRBV29-1,-,-
CASSHRQGASATGELFF,TGTGCCAGCAGTCACAGACAGGGGGCCTCGGCCACCGGGGAGCTGTTTTTT,TRBJ2-2,TRBV27,TRBD1,-
CASSTTGGTEAFF,TGTGCCAGTAGTACGACAGGCGGAACTGAAGCTTTCTTT,TRBJ1-1,TRBV19,-,few
CASSADSFTYEQYF,TGTGCCAGCAGTGCGGACAGCTTCACCTACGAGCAGTACTTC,TRBJ2-7,TRBV6-2/TRBV6-3,-,few
CSATGRDRVTDTQYF,TGCAGTGCTACGGGCCGGGACAGGGTCACAGATACGCAGTATTTT,TRBJ2-3,TRBV20-1,TRBD1,-
CASSLEYGSGNTIYF,TGCGCCAGCAGCTTGGAATACGGCTCTGGAAACACCATATATTTT,TRBJ1-3,TRBV5-1,-,few
CSATTSTGLTDTQYF,TGCAGTGCTACAACCTCCACAGGGCTCACAGATACGCAGTATTTT,TRBJ2-3,TRBV20-1,-,-
CASSDLGAEAFF,TGTGCCAGCAGTGACCTGGGAGCTGAAGCTTTCTTT,TRBJ1-1,TRBV2,-,once
CASSLRPGVDEQYF,TGCGCCAGCAGCTTGCGGCCAGGGGTCGACGAGCAGTACTTC,TRBJ2-7,TRBV5-1,-,-
CASSQTPGLTGITIYF,TGTGCCAGCAGCCAAACCCCGGGGCTGACTGGGATCACCATATATTTT,TRBJ1-3,TRBV4-2,-,once
CASSYPAGKETQYF,TGTGCCAGCAGTTACCCGGCGGGGAAAGAGACCCAGTACTTC,TRBJ2-5,TRBV6-2/TRBV6-3,-,-
CASSQEASGGTSTDTQYF,TGTGCCAGCAGCCAAGAAGCTAGCGGGGGAACTAGCACAGATACGCAGTATTTT,TRBJ2-3,TRBV4-2,TRBD2,-
CSADGTSGRDNEQFF,TGCAGTGCTGATGGGACTAGCGGGAGGGACAATGAGCAGTTCTTC,TRBJ2-1,TRBV20-1,TRBD2,-
CASRGSGNEQFF,TGCGCCAGCAGGGGGTCCGGGAATGAGCAGTTCTTC,TRBJ2-1,TRBV5-1,-,-
CCARDPSQGSSYEQYF,TGCTGTGCTAGAGATCCCTCCCAGGGGAGCTCCTACGAGCAGTACTTC,TRBJ2-7,TRBV20-1,-,few
CASSYGGQSSYEQYF,TGTGCCAGCAGTTACGGGGGACAGAGCTCCTACGAGCAGTACTTC,TRBJ2-7,TRBV6-2/TRBV6-3,TRBD1,once
CSASGYGYTF,TGCAGCGCATCAGGTTATGGCTACACCTTC,TRBJ1-2,TRBV29-1,-,few
CATSRDLQGGELFF,TGTGCCACCAGCAGAGATCTTCAGGGCGGGGAGCTGTTTTTT,TRBJ2-2,TRBV15,-,-